Each of the 26 T cell receptor beta chains below was sequenced from the same sample in a study of regulatory T cells in long-lasting Graves disease (dated by TCRdb to 2020 to 2022). The label giving this sample's time point can be read as: persistent/refractory GD, antithyroid drugs over 5 years with positive TRAb. For both TCR sequencing and RNA sequencing, RNA was extracted from PBMCs using TRIzol. Receptors were amplified or captured by multiplex PCR. Instrument on record: Illumina HiSeq 4000. iRepertoire HTBI primers and Arm-PCR amplification of CDR3 regions were used to construct TCR beta libraries. Through fastp at Q25 and MiXCR, TCRdb rebuilt clones from the public reads, retaining in-frame beta chains. Rows are unified per CDR3 protein, each entry keeping the most common DNA and genes. This sample has approximately 470,000 distinct CDR3 sequences in its table, and around 21% of those were observed once. About 8.3% of the sample rests with the top ten.

The material was peripheral blood mononuclear cells (PBMCs), obtained when the disease was refractory, from a patient treated with antithyroid drugs. The receptors here all came from a female donor with Graves disease.

This clonotype is a singleton in its sample. V usage is TRBV28 and J usage is TRBJ2-3; maybe TRBD1 (5 bases). The germline V and J ends were trimmed by 3 bases and 3 bases, with 10 bases remaining between them. Germline loops: CDR1 MDHEN, CDR2 SYDVKM. The CDR3 contains 14 residues. The DNA of the CDR3 is TGTGCCAGCAGTTTCCCCAGGGTGACAGATACGCAGTATTTT. Encoded protein: CASSFPRVTDTQYF.

This clonotype occurred many times. V gene TRBV7-8 combines with J gene TRBJ2-1, with no clear D. V was shortened by 1 base and J by 7 bases, with 8 bases between the two germline ends. The length of the CDR3 is 13 residues. Germline values: CDR1 SGHVS, CDR2 FQNEAQ. The CDR3 sequence is CASSLGRANEQFF. CDR3 coding DNA: TGTGCCAGCAGCTTAGGACGGGCGAATGAGCAGTTCTTC.

The chain recombines TRBV6-1 with TRBJ2-1; 8 bases are shared with TRBD2. Germline V gene lookup returns CDR1 MNHNS and CDR2 SASEGT. V dropped 2 bases and J dropped 9; count of bases not matched to a gene: 0. The CDR3 spans 12 residues. CDR3 nucleotides: TGTGCCAGCAGTGAACTAGCGGGTGAGCAGTTCTTC. It translates to CASSELAGEQFF.

V gene TRBV19 combines with J gene TRBJ2-7; 9 nucleotides agree with TRBD1. The CDR3 consists of 13 residues. V was pared by 5 bases and J by 6 bases, with 5 bases of the junction left unmatched. Germline V CDR1 and CDR2: LNHDA, SQIVND (reference sequence). CDR3 in DNA: TGTGCCAGTAGTCCGGGACAGGGAGCCGAGCAGTACTTC. Translating gives CASSPGQGAEQYF.

The rearrangement links TRBV15 to TRBJ2-2; 10 nucleotides line up with TRBD1. The CDR3 is 14 residues long. V lost 8 bases to trimming and J lost 6 bases; unmatched junction nucleotides: 6. CDR1 and CDR2 from the germline V gene are LNHNV and YYDKDF (reference sequence). The CDR3 DNA is TGTGCCACCGGGATAGACAGGGGGCCCGGGGAGCTGTTTTTT. As protein: CATGIDRGPGELFF.

The sample holds a few counts of this clonotype. This chain joins TRBV4-1 and TRBJ1-4; D is uncertain. V lost 0 bases and J 0 bases, leaving 8 bases between the germline ends. The germline V gene encodes CDR1 MGHRA and CDR2 YSYEKL. The CDR3 has 16 amino acids. DNA for the CDR3: TGCGCCAGCAGCCAAGATGCGGGAGCAACTAATGAAAAACTGTTTTTT. Translation gives CASSQDAGATNEKLFF.

This clonotype was counted at least ten times. The V gene is TRBV28, the J gene TRBJ1-3; no definite D call. This CDR3 region has 15 residues. The V gene's germline CDR1 is MDHEN and CDR2 SYDVKM. The V end was cut by 5 bases, the J end by 7 bases, with 18 bases between. The CDR3 reads CASSPPRAIFNTIYF. CDR3 nucleotides: TGTGCCAGCAGTCCGCCAAGGGCCATATTCAACACCATATATTTT.

This clonotype has a handful of counts. The chain is built from TRBV19 and TRBJ1-6; a possible D gene is TRBD1 (5 bases). V was trimmed by 6 bases and J by 7 bases, leaving 16 bases between them. Germline CDR1 reads LNHDA; CDR2 reads SQIVND (reference sequence). This CDR3 has 15 residues. In DNA, the CDR3 is TGTGCCAGTAGAGTACCGGGACGGATCAATTCACCCCTCCACTTT. This encodes CASRVPGRINSPLHF. Combining the CDR3 with reference TRBV19 and TRBJ1-6 gives the whole variable domain DGGITQSPKYLFRKEGQNVTLSCEQNLNHDAMYWYRQDPGQGLRLIYYSQIVNDFQKGDIAEGYSVSREKKESFPLTVTSAQKNPTAFYLCASRVPGRINSPLHFGNGTRLTVT.

This clonotype showed up just a few times. The V gene is TRBV28, the J gene TRBJ1-1, with 7 positions matching TRBD1. The CDR3 contains 14 residues. V shed 6 bases and J 0 bases; nucleotides not matched to a gene: 4. The germline V gene has CDR1 MDHEN and CDR2 SYDVKM. This CDR3 is CASSRQGVNTEAFF. The DNA for the CDR3 is TGTGCCAGCAGCCGACAGGGAGTGAACACTGAAGCTTTCTTT.

There are many counts of this clonotype. The rearrangement joins TRBV5-1 to TRBJ1-1; D is perhaps TRBD1 (6 bases). V lost 4 bases, J lost 3 bases, and 13 bases lay in between. Germline V CDR1 and CDR2: SGHRS, YFSETQ. The CDR3 runs 14 residues. As DNA, the CDR3 is TGCGCCAGCAGCGTCCGACAGGAAGACACTGAAGCTTTCTTT. Translation gives CASSVRQEDTEAFF.

The J gene is TRBJ2-5, the V gene TRBV30; the D gene is possibly TRBD1 (6 bases). Germline V gene data show CDR1 as GTSNPN and CDR2 as SVGIG (reference sequence). Trimming pared 7 bases from V and 2 bases from J, leaving 14 bases between. The CDR3 sequence is 13 residues long. DNA of the CDR3: TGTGCCTCTACCGGGGACATTCAAGAGACCCAGTACTTC. This translates into CASTGDIQETQYF.

This clonotype was detected ten times or more. The genes are TRBV29-1 and TRBJ2-5, with a possible D match to TRBD1 (5 bases). Trimming stripped 2 bases from V and 2 bases from J, with 6 bases between. This CDR3 is built from 12 residues. Germline assignment: CDR1 SQVTM and CDR2 ANQGSEA. The chain's CDR3 is CSVERQQETQYF. The CDR3 DNA sequence: TGCAGCGTTGAACGACAGCAAGAGACCCAGTACTTC.

This clonotype was found many times. The chain recombines TRBV29-1 with TRBJ2-7; no definite D call. CDR3 length: 13 amino acids. Germline CDR1 and CDR2: SQVTM and ANQGSEA. With 1 base removed from V and 2 bases from J, the gap between germline ends came to 9 bases. The CDR3 loop reads CSVEGLTPYEQYF. The CDR3 DNA sequence: TGCAGCGTTGAAGGTCTGACCCCCTACGAGCAGTACTTC.

The J gene is TRBJ2-4, the V gene TRBV3-1, with 10 bases fitting TRBD2. Trimming took 3 bases from V and 11 from J; bases not matched to a gene: 13. CDR1 is LGHDT, CDR2 YNNKEL, per germline (reference sequence). CDR3 length equals 16 residues. The DNA for the CDR3 is TGTGCCAGCAGCCATCTGCCCTTAGCGGGGGGACGGGTTCAGTACTTC. This translates into CASSHLPLAGGRVQYF.

Here the CDR3 DNA reads TGCGCCAGCACCGGACTAGCGGGAGTGGGGGAGCTGTTTTTT. Translated: CASTGLAGVGELFF. The rearrangement links TRBV5-1 to TRBJ2-2, with TRBD2 identical over 13 bases. The J segment lost 8 bases and the V segment lost 6 bases, leaving 4 bases of the junction unmatched. CDR1 and CDR2 (germline): SGHRS, YFSETQ. This CDR3 has 14 amino acids.

This clonotype was counted many times. The chain uses TRBV12-3 or TRBV12-4 and TRBJ2-5; D is unclear. This CDR3 is built from 15 residues. Trimming shortened V by 3 bases and J by 1 base, and 12 bases separated the two germline ends. The CDR3: CASSFMLGFQETQYF. In nucleotides, the CDR3 is TGTGCCAGCAGTTTCATGTTGGGGTTCCAAGAGACCCAGTACTTC.

The sample holds many counts of this clonotype. The CDR3 region has the DNA TGTGCCAGCAGCCTTAGCTGGGTCGGCAATCAGCCCCAGCATTTT. Protein product: CASSLSWVGNQPQHF. The chain couples TRBV27 to TRBJ1-5; D remains unclear. The CDR3 totals 15 residues. Between the trimmed V and J ends, which lost 6 bases and 2 bases, there was a span of 14 bases. In germline, CDR1 is MNHEY, CDR2 SMNVEV (reference sequence).

The J gene is TRBJ1-5, the V gene TRBV19; D gene unclear. Germline CDR1 reads LNHDA; CDR2 reads SQIVND (reference sequence). The length of the CDR3 is 15 residues. V shed 7 bases and J shed 2 bases, with 15 bases lying between them. CDR3 in amino acids: CASMYALSGNQPQHF. For the CDR3, the DNA is TGTGCCAGTATGTACGCCTTGTCGGGCAATCAGCCCCAGCATTTT. The whole variable domain, filled in from reference TRBV19 and TRBJ1-5, reads DGGITQSPKYLFRKEGQNVTLSCEQNLNHDAMYWYRQDPGQGLRLIYYSQIVNDFQKGDIAEGYSVSREKKESFPLTVTSAQKNPTAFYLCASMYALSGNQPQHFGDGTRLSIL.

V is TRBV18 and J is TRBJ1-4; D is perhaps TRBD1 (6 bases). CDR1 and CDR2 (germline): KGHSH, LQKENI. The CDR3 has 15 residues. V was pared by 3 bases and J by 8 bases, with 16 bases between. CDR3 sequence (DNA): TGTGCCAGCTCACCCGAGCGACAGGAGGGGGAAAAACTGTTTTTT. As protein: CASSPERQEGEKLFF.

The chain uses TRBV30 and TRBJ1-1, with D maybe TRBD1 (5 bases). The CDR3 loop spans 15 amino acids. Trimming shortened V by 0 bases and J by 1 base, and 12 bases separated the two germline ends. Germline V gene data show CDR1 as GTSNPN and CDR2 as SVGIG (reference sequence). In DNA form, the CDR3 reads TGTGCCTGGAGTGTTATGGGCAGGGCGAACACTGAAGCTTTCTTT. It is translated as CAWSVMGRANTEAFF.

Ten or more counts support this clonotype. V is TRBV7-3 and J is TRBJ2-2; tentative D call: TRBD2 (6 bases). CDR1 is SGHTA and CDR2 is FQGTGA in the germline V gene. The CDR3 length is 16 residues. Trimming removed 4 bases at V and 5 bases at J, with 17 bases between. Here the CDR3 DNA reads TGTGCCAGCAGCTCACCAGACGGGAGATCGACCGGGGAGCTGTTTTTT. It translates to CASSSPDGRSTGELFF. Full variable domain (rest looked up from reference TRBV7-3 and TRBJ2-2): GAGVSQTPSNKVTEKGKYVELRCDPISGHTALYWYRQSLGQGPEFLIYFQGTGAADDSGLPNDRFFAVRPEGSVSTLKIQRTERGDSAVYLCASSSPDGRSTGELFFGEGSRLTVL.

The chain joins TRBV5-4 to TRBJ1-1, with 9 bases that match TRBD1. There are 15 residues in the CDR3. Germline assignment: CDR1 SGHNT and CDR2 YYREEE (reference sequence). Germline trimming cut 0 bases from V and 6 bases from J; bases unmatched to any gene: 6. This CDR3 is CASSLGWDRVSEAFF. Written as DNA, the CDR3 is TGTGCCAGCAGCTTGGGATGGGACAGGGTGTCTGAAGCTTTCTTT.

V is TRBV10-3 and J is TRBJ2-7, with 8 bases lining up with TRBD2. Germline loops: CDR1 ENHRY, CDR2 SYGVKD. This CDR3 contains 14 residues. Trimming at V came to 6 bases and at J to 4 bases, leaving 8 bases not matched to a gene. The CDR3 nucleotides are TGTGCCATCAGGGGGTCAAGCGGGAGTTACGAGCAGTACTTC. This codes for CAIRGSSGSYEQYF.

This clonotype appeared many times. The rearrangement uses TRBV6-1 and TRBJ2-7; no definite D call. Per the germline V gene, CDR1 is MNHNS and CDR2 is SASEGT. V lost 5 bases to trimming and J lost 5 bases, with 13 bases between them. The CDR3 extends over 13 amino acids. The CDR3 DNA is TGTGCCAGCAGTCCCCTCTCCAGCCACGAGCAGTACTTC. It encodes CASSPLSSHEQYF.

This clonotype has ten or more counts. The rearrangement uses TRBV5-1 and TRBJ2-7; unclear D gene. Trimming took 0 bases from V and 6 from J, leaving 10 bases between them. The CDR3 totals 13 residues. Germline CDR1 reads SGHRS; CDR2 reads YFSETQ. CDR3 DNA sequence: TGCGCCAGCAGCTTGGTCTCGGCAGCCGAGCAGTACTTC. It is translated as CASSLVSAAEQYF.

The J gene is TRBJ1-4, the V gene TRBV7-9, with no clear D. The V end lost 0 bases, the J end lost 7 bases, and 9 bases lay between the germline ends. The CDR3 is 14 amino acids. Germline-derived CDR1 and CDR2 are SEHNR and FQNEAQ (reference sequence). CDR3 region: CASSLASSREKLFF. The CDR3 DNA sequence: TGTGCCAGCAGCTTAGCTAGCTCGCGTGAAAAACTGTTTTTT.